These T cell receptor beta chains were read from a single sample in a study of radiation and T cells in renal cell carcinoma. Assay: immunoSEQ multiplex PCR; the TCRdb copy retains only in-frame clones and omits some. The sample comprises fewer than 55,000 clones, around three quarters of which are singletons, and roughly 30% rests with the top ten. This specimen was blood, taken from a patient whose treatment included radiotherapy and nephrectomy. Every receptor here comes from a woman in her seventies with renal cell carcinoma. Both conserved end residues are part of each CDR3. The D gene is left open where the match is weak. The size of a clone is reported for some rows only, either as once, few or many, or as a class for expanded clones.

v_call: TRBV4-2; d_call: NA; clone_size: NA; j_call: TRBJ2-4; cdr3_aa: CASSQDWRHTTVAKNIQYF; cdr3_nt: TGTGCCAGCAGCCAAGATTGGAGACACACTACGGTAGCCAAAAACATTCAGTACTTC
v_call: TRBV7-8; d_call: TRBD1; clone_size: NA; j_call: TRBJ2-2; cdr3_aa: CASSSQGATGELFF; cdr3_nt: TGTGCCAGCAGCTCACAGGGGGCCACCGGGGAGCTGTTTTTT
v_call: TRBV6-6; d_call: NA; clone_size: NA; j_call: TRBJ2-7; cdr3_aa: CASSYGLNGEQYF; cdr3_nt: TGTGCCAGCAGTTACGGGCTTAACGGGGAGCAGTACTTC
v_call: TRBV28; d_call: NA; clone_size: NA; j_call: TRBJ1-1; cdr3_aa: CASSLLSRGRAFF; cdr3_nt: TGTGCCAGCAGTTTATTATCCAGGGGTAGAGCTTTCTTT
v_call: TRBV6-5; d_call: NA; clone_size: NA; j_call: TRBJ1-1; cdr3_aa: CASSYYSSNTEAFF; cdr3_nt: TGTGCCAGCAGTTACTACAGCTCGAACACTGAAGCTTTCTTT
v_call: TRBV11-2; d_call: NA; clone_size: NA; j_call: TRBJ2-7; cdr3_aa: CASSNRDRESSYEQYF; cdr3_nt: TGTGCCAGCAGCAACCGGGACCGCGAGTCCTCCTACGAGCAGTACTTC
v_call: TRBV7-7; d_call: TRBD2; clone_size: NA; j_call: TRBJ2-1; cdr3_aa: CASSLEASGGGNEQFF; cdr3_nt: TGTGCCAGCAGCTTAGAAGCTAGCGGGGGGGGCAATGAGCAGTTCTTC
v_call: TRBV5-4; d_call: NA; clone_size: NA; j_call: TRBJ1-1; cdr3_aa: CASSWNRVNTEAFF; cdr3_nt: TGTGCCAGCAGCTGGAACAGGGTGAACACTGAAGCTTTCTTT
v_call: TRBV5-4; d_call: TRBD1; clone_size: NA; j_call: TRBJ2-7; cdr3_aa: CASSPWDRPYEQYF; cdr3_nt: TGTGCCAGCAGCCCCTGGGACAGACCCTACGAGCAGTACTTC
v_call: TRBV5-6; d_call: NA; clone_size: NA; j_call: TRBJ2-7; cdr3_aa: CASSSSGGVPYEQYF; cdr3_nt: TGTGCCAGCAGCTCTTCGGGGGGCGTACCCTACGAGCAGTACTTC
v_call: TRBV11-1; d_call: NA; clone_size: many; j_call: TRBJ1-1; cdr3_aa: CASSLLSQNTEAFF; cdr3_nt: TGTGCCAGCAGCTTATTGAGTCAGAACACTGAAGCTTTCTTT
v_call: TRBV13; d_call: NA; clone_size: once; j_call: TRBJ1-2; cdr3_aa: CASSLGLGGFSGYTF; cdr3_nt: TGTGCCAGCAGCTTAGGCCTCGGGGGATTTAGTGGCTACACCTTC
v_call: TRBV9; d_call: NA; clone_size: NA; j_call: TRBJ2-5; cdr3_aa: CASSDHISGPRDETQYF; cdr3_nt: TGTGCCAGCAGCGACCATATATCCGGGCCCCGGGATGAGACCCAGTACTTC
v_call: TRBV29-1; d_call: NA; clone_size: once; j_call: TRBJ2-5; cdr3_aa: CSPFGVQETQYF; cdr3_nt: TGCAGCCCTTTCGGGGTACAAGAGACCCAGTACTTC
v_call: TRBV7-7; d_call: TRBD2; clone_size: NA; j_call: TRBJ2-1; cdr3_aa: CASSQGLAGRNEQFF; cdr3_nt: TGTGCCAGCAGCCAAGGACTAGCGGGAAGGAATGAGCAGTTCTTC
v_call: TRBV9; d_call: NA; clone_size: NA; j_call: TRBJ1-3; cdr3_aa: CASSVDPSPGNTIYF; cdr3_nt: TGTGCCAGCAGCGTAGACCCCTCCCCTGGAAACACCATATATTTT